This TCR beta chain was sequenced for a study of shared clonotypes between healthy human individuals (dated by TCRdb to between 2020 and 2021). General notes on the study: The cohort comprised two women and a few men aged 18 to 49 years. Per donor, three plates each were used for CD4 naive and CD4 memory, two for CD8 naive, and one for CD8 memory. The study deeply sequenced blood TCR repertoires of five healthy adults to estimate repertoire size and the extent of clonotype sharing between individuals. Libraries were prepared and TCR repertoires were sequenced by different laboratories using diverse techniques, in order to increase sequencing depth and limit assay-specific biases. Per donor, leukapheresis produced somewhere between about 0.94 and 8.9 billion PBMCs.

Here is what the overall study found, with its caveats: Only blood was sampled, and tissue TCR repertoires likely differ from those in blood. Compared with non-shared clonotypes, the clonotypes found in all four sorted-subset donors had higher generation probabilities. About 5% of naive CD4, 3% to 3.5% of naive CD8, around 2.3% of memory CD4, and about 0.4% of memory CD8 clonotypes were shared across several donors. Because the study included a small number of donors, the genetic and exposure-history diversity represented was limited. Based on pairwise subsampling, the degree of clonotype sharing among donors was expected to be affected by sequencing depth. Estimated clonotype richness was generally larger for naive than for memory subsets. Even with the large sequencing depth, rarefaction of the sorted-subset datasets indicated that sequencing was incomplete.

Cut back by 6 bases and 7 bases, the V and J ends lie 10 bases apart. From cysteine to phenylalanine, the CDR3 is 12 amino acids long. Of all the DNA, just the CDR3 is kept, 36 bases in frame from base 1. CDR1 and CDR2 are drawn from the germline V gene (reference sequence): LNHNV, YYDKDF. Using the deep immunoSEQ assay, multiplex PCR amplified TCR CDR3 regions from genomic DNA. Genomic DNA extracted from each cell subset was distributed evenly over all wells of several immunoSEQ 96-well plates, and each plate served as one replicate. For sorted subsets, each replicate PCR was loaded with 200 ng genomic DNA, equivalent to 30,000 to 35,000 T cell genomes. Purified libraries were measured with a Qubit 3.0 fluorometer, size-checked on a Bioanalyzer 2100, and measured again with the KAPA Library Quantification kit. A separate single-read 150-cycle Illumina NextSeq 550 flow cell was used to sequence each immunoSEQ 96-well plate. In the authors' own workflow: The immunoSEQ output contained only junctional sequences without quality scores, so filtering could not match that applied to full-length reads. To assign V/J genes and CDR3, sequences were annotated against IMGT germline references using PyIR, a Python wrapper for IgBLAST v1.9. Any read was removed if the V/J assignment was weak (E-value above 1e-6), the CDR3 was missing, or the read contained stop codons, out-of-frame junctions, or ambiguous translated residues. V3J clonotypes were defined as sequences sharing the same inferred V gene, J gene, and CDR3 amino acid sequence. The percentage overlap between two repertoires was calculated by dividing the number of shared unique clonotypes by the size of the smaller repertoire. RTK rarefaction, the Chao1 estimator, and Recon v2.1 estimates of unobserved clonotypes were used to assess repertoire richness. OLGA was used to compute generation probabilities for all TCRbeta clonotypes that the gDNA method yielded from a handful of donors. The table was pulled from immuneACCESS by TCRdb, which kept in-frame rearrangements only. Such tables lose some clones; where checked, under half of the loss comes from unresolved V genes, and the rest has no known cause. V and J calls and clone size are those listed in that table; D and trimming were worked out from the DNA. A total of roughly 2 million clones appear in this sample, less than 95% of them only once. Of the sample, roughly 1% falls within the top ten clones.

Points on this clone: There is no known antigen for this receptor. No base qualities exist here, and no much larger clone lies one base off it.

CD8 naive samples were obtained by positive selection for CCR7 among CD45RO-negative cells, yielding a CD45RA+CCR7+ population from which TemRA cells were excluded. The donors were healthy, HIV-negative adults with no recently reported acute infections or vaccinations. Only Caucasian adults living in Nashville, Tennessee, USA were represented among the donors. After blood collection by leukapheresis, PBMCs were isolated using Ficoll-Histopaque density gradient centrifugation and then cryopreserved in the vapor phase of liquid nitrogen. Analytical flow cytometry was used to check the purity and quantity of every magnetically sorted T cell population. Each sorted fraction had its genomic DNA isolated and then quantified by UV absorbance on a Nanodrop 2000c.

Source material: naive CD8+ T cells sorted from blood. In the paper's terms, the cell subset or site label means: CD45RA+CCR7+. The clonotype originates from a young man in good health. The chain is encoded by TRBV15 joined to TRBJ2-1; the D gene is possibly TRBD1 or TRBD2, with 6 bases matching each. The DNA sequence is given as TGTGCCACCAGGGGGGGCGGGAATGAGCAGTTCTTC. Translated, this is CATRGGGNEQFF.